This TCR beta chain was captured by sequencing in a study of read filtering for tumor transcriptome and immune sequencing. Study-wide points: In IR-seq, single-read clonotypes were 70% to 85% of clonotypes but around 3.2% of reads.

Trimming took 4 bases from V and 4 from J; bases not matched to a gene: 6. The CDR3 totals 15 residues. From germline, CDR1 is GTSNPN and CDR2 SVGIG (reference sequence). Details on this clonotype: The antigen is unknown.

From roughly 400 ng of RNA, a library with molecular barcoded alpha/delta and beta/gamma adaptors was made. Each CDR3 protein is one row after TCRdb ran MiXCR on the reads. The data show around 23,000 distinct CDR3 sequences, approximately 23% seen once. This receptor was taken from a donor aged 40 or older with multiple myeloma. This sequence joins TRBV30 and TRBJ2-1, with 11 bases fitting TRBD2. The sample consisted of a population of CD138-negative cells sorted from bone marrow. The CDR3 sequence is CAWTLGLAVYNEQFF. CDR3 DNA sequence: TGTGCCTGGACGCTGGGACTAGCGGTTTACAATGAGCAGTTCTTC.